This is a list of T cell receptor beta chains from one sample in a study of OX40 agonist ivuxolimab in advanced cancers. Using immunoSEQ multiplex PCR, the repertoire was profiled, and TCRdb retains in-frame clones only, with some absent. The table records roughly 80,000 clones, approximately 87% of them present only once. Sample: CD4+ or CD8+ T cells sorted from blood, taken in a trial of the OX40 agonist ivuxolimab. These TCRs come from an adult with an advanced solid tumor such as melanoma, head and neck, liver or kidney cancer. CDR3s include the opening cysteine and the closing phenylalanine or tryptophan. A D gene is named only where the DNA matches it firmly. Not all rows give a size; the values are once, few, many and, for expanded clones, a class.

v_call	clone_size	j_call	d_call	cdr3_nt	cdr3_aa
TRBV7-8	once	TRBJ1-2	TRBD1	TGTGCCAGCAGCGTATTACAGGGGTCTAGCTATGGCTACACCTTC	CASSVLQGSSYGYTF
TRBV7-2	NA	TRBJ2-5	NA	TGTGCCAGCAGCCCCCGGAGATCCCAAGAGACCCAGTACTTC	CASSPRRSQETQYF
TRBV28	NA	TRBJ2-7	NA	TGTGCCAGCAGTTTACCCGCAGGGACCCGCGAGCAGTACTTC	CASSLPAGTREQYF
TRBV7-2	NA	TRBJ2-7	NA	TGTGCCAGCAGCTATGCGGGCGGGGACTCCTACGAGCAGTACTTC	CASSYAGGDSYEQYF
TRBV6-1	once	TRBJ2-5	NA	TGTGCCAGCAGCGACAGAGGTAACCAAGAGACCCAGTACTTC	CASSDRGNQETQYF
TRBV2	NA	TRBJ2-7	TRBD1	TGTGCCAGCAGGGACAGGGGGCAGGAGCAGTACTTC	CASRDRGQEQYF
TRBV10-2	NA	TRBJ1-6	NA	TGCGCCAGCAGTGAACAGCGGAATTCACCCCTCCACTTT	CASSEQRNSPLHF
TRBV30	NA	TRBJ2-5	NA	TGTGCCTGGAGTCTTGCGAGGGGCCGGTCCTACCAAGAGACCCAGTACTTC	CAWSLARGRSYQETQYF
TRBV4-3	few	TRBJ1-4	TRBD1	TGCGCCAGCAGCCAAGCGTTGCTACAGGGGGCGCGGGAAAAACTGTTTTTT	CASSQALLQGAREKLFF
TRBV29-1	NA	TRBJ2-1	NA	TGCAGCGTTGAGGGGAGCTCCTACAATGAGCAGTTCTTC	CSVEGSSYNEQFF
TRBV12-5	NA	TRBJ2-7	TRBD1	TGTGCTAGTGGTTTGCCGCCTATGACAGGGGCCTACGAGCAGTACTTC	CASGLPPMTGAYEQYF
TRBV6-4	few	TRBJ2-1	NA	TGTGCCAGCCGCAGAACGGGGCGATCTGGCAATGAGCAGTTCTTC	CASRRTGRSGNEQFF
TRBV25-1	NA	TRBJ1-1	NA	TGTGCCAGCAGGGAGGGGCTCATGAACACTGAAGCTTTCTTT	CASREGLMNTEAFF
TRBV7-2	NA	TRBJ2-7	NA	TGTGCCAGCAGCTCCTTAGGGGGTGCGGCCAACGAGCAGTACTTC	CASSSLGGAANEQYF
TRBV21-1	NA	TRBJ2-7	NA	TGTGCCAGCAGCCACGGGACTAGCGGGGGGGAGGAGCAGTACTTC	CASSHGTSGGEEQYF
TRBV6-1	NA	TRBJ2-1	TRBD1	TGTGCCAGCAGTGCCGGGACAGGGGTCGCCATAACCTACAATGAGCAGTTCTTC	CASSAGTGVAITYNEQFF
TRBV19	NA	TRBJ1-2	NA	TGTGCCAGTAGTATAGGGGGGACGCAAGTCTATGGCTACACCTTC	CASSIGGTQVYGYTF
TRBV7-9	NA	TRBJ2-5	TRBD2	TGTGCCAGCATCCCCCGGGGGCTAGCGGGGGGACAAGAGACCCAGTACTTC	CASIPRGLAGGQETQYF
TRBV10-3	NA	TRBJ1-1	TRBD1	TGTGCCATCAGTGACGGGACAGCTGAAGCTTTCTTT	CAISDGTAEAFF
TRBV7-6	NA	TRBJ1-6	TRBD1	TGTGCCAGCAGCGCGTCCGGGACAGGGAATTCACCCCTCCACTTT	CASSASGTGNSPLHF
TRBV7-2	NA	TRBJ2-3	NA	TGTGCCAGCAGCGCCACGCCGAGGGGAAACACAGATACGCAGTATTTT	CASSATPRGNTDTQYF
TRBV18	NA	TRBJ2-2	NA	TGTGCCAGCTCGTCCCTGCGAGCATCCGGGGAGCTGTTTTTT	CASSSLRASGELFF
TRBV6-1	NA	TRBJ1-6	NA	TGTGCCAGCAGTCCCTCAAGGGGCCTGGGGTCACCCCTCCACTTT	CASSPSRGLGSPLHF
TRBV19	NA	TRBJ1-2	NA	TGTGCCAGTAGTCCCCTCGGGACCTATGGCTACACCTTC	CASSPLGTYGYTF
TRBV30	NA	TRBJ2-3	NA	TGTGCCTGGAGTGGGATCCCCGCAGATACGCAGTATTTT	CAWSGIPADTQYF
TRBV4-3	NA	TRBJ1-6	NA	TGCGCCAGCAGCCAGGGAAATTCCTATAATTCACCCCTCCACTTT	CASSQGNSYNSPLHF
TRBV7-9	NA	TRBJ1-6	TRBD1	TGTGCCAGCAGGGGACAGGGTTTCTCCTATAATTCACCCCTCCACTTT	CASRGQGFSYNSPLHF
TRBV5-1	few	TRBJ1-2	TRBD1	TGCGCCAGCAGCTTGGCCTCTCTTGCTCCCGGGACAGGGGCCGCTCTCTATGGCTACACCTTC	CASSLASLAPGTGAALYGYTF
TRBV4-1	NA	TRBJ2-7	NA	TGCGCCAGCAGCCAGCCAGGAGTTTACGAGCAGTACTTC	CASSQPGVYEQYF
TRBV7-2	NA	TRBJ1-5	NA	TGTGCCAGCAGCTTAGTAGGGGGGGGACTGAATAGCAATCAGCCCCAGCATTTT	CASSLVGGGLNSNQPQHF
TRBV27	NA	TRBJ1-1	NA	TGTGCCAGCAGACCGAACAGGCAGAACACTGAAGCTTTCTTT	CASRPNRQNTEAFF
TRBV10-3	few	TRBJ2-1	TRBD2	TGTGCCATCAGTGACAGCGGGGGGCGGGCGCCTGAGCAGTTCTTC	CAISDSGGRAPEQFF
TRBV7-9	once	TRBJ2-1	TRBD2	TGTGCCAGCAGCTTAGAGCTAGCGGGGGGCAACTCCTACAATGAGCAGTTCTTC	CASSLELAGGNSYNEQFF
TRBV5-8	NA	TRBJ1-6	NA	TGTGCCAGCAGCTTGGTGCCGAATTCACCCCTCCACTTT	CASSLVPNSPLHF
TRBV10-3	once	TRBJ2-1	NA	TGTGCCATCAGTCCGGGGATCAATGAGCAGTTCTTC	CAISPGINEQFF
TRBV14	few	TRBJ2-5	NA	TGTGCCAGCAGCCAAGATTGGATTGGGTCACCTCGGCCCAGCCAAGAGACCCAGTACTTC	CASSQDWIGSPRPSQETQYF
TRBV11-2	NA	TRBJ2-3	NA	TGTGCCAGCAGCCTGAATCCCTCTGGCACAGATACGCAGTATTTT	CASSLNPSGTDTQYF
TRBV29-1	NA	TRBJ1-2	TRBD1	TGCAGCGCCGGACAGGGGTATGGCTACACCTTC	CSAGQGYGYTF
TRBV5-1	NA	TRBJ2-1	NA	TGCGCCAGCAGCTTGCCGGGGAGCTCCTACAATGAGCAGTTCTTC	CASSLPGSSYNEQFF
TRBV15	NA	TRBJ2-5	TRBD2	TGTGCCACCAGCAGAGATCCAGCGGGGCAACAAGAGACCCAGTACTTC	CATSRDPAGQQETQYF
TRBV6-1	NA	TRBJ2-7	NA	TGTGCCAGCAGTGCTTCGCATCTCTACGAGCAGTACTTC	CASSASHLYEQYF
TRBV4-3	NA	TRBJ1-4	NA	TGCGCCAGCAGCCAAGAAGTTGAAAAACTGTTTTTT	CASSQEVEKLFF
TRBV2	once	TRBJ2-2	TRBD2	TGTGCCAGCATGAGGACTAGCGGGGGGGCGAACTTGAACACCGGGGAGCTGTTTTTT	CASMRTSGGANLNTGELFF
TRBV4-3	NA	TRBJ1-2	NA	TGCGCCAGCAGCCAAGAAGGGGGGCGGGAAGGCTACACCTTC	CASSQEGGREGYTF
TRBV11-2	NA	TRBJ2-3	NA	TGTGCCAGCAGCTCAATCGACAGATACACAGATACGCAGTATTTT	CASSSIDRYTDTQYF
TRBV5-4	NA	TRBJ1-2	NA	TGTGCCAGCACCAGCTTCAGTGGGGCCGGCTATGGCTACACCTTC	CASTSFSGAGYGYTF
TRBV19	NA	TRBJ2-1	TRBD1	TGTGCCAGTAGTACGATAACAGGGGGCCTCCGGAACAATGAGCAGTTCTTC	CASSTITGGLRNNEQFF
TRBV7-7	NA	TRBJ2-5	TRBD1	TGTGCCAGCAGCCCCCAACCGGGACAGGGGGGGCACCAAGAGACCCAGTACTTC	CASSPQPGQGGHQETQYF
TRBV10-2	NA	TRBJ1-2	TRBD1	TGCGCCAGCAGTGAGCGACGACAGGGGGATATCTTC	CASSERRQGDIF
TRBV7-2	NA	TRBJ2-7	TRBD1	TGTGCCAGCCAGGGACAGCTGATGGAGCAGTACTTC	CASQGQLMEQYF